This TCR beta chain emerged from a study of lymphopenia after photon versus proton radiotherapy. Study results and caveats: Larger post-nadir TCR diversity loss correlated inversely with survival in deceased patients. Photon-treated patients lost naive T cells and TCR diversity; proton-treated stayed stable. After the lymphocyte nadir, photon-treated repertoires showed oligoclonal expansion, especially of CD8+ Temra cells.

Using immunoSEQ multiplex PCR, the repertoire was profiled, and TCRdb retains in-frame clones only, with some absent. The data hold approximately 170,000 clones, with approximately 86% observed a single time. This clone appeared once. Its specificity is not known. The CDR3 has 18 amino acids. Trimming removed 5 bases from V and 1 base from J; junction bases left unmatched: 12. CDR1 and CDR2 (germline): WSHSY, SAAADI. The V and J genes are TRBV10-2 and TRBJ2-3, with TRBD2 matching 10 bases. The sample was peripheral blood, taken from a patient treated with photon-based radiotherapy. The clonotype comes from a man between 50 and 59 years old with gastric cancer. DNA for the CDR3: TGCGCCAGCAGTTCCGAGGCTAGCGGGAGTTTGGGCACAGATACGCAGTATTTT. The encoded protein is CASSSEASGSLGTDTQYF.